This is a list of T cell receptor beta chains from one sample in a study of identical twins. TCRdb recomputed calls from the 5' RACE reads with MiXCR, one row per CDR3 protein. The sample yields 200,000 to 300,000 distinct CDR3 sequences, 5.5% to 8% seen once. This sample was also put to use in a study of yellow fever vaccine responses in identical twins.

Sequencing input: memory (CD45RO+) T cells sorted from blood. All receptors come from a woman in her late teens or twenties in good health. The CDR3 runs from the conserved cysteine through the conserved F or W. Fields, in order: CDR3 DNA, CDR3 protein, J gene, D gene, clone size, V gene. D genes are given only for firm matches. Some rows have no size entry. The others give once, few or many, or a class for an expanded clone.

CDR3 DNA: TGTGCCAGCACCGACAGGTACGAGCAGTACTTC
CDR3 protein: CASTDRYEQYF
J gene: TRBJ2-7
D gene: NA
clone size: NA
V gene: TRBV3-1

CDR3 DNA: TGTGCCAGCAGAAAATGTAGGGCTACGGACCAAGAGACCCAGTACTTC
CDR3 protein: CASRKCRATDQETQYF
J gene: TRBJ2-5
D gene: NA
clone size: NA
V gene: TRBV21-1

CDR3 DNA: TGCAGCGTTGAAGGGGTGAAGTCAGGGGGAACAGATACGCAGTATTTT
CDR3 protein: CSVEGVKSGGTDTQYF
J gene: TRBJ2-3
D gene: TRBD1
clone size: many
V gene: TRBV29-1

CDR3 DNA: TGTGCCAGCAGAGGACACCCCGTAGCCAAAAACATTCAGTACTTC
CDR3 protein: CASRGHPVAKNIQYF
J gene: TRBJ2-4
D gene: NA
clone size: few
V gene: TRBV2

CDR3 DNA: TGTGCCAGCAATTACGGGGACAGGGAGGTCTCCGAGCAGTACTTC
CDR3 protein: CASNYGDREVSEQYF
J gene: TRBJ2-7
D gene: TRBD1
clone size: NA
V gene: TRBV28

CDR3 DNA: TGTGCCACCAGTGATCCGGGACAGGGGCTCGGGGAGCTGTTTTTT
CDR3 protein: CATSDPGQGLGELFF
J gene: TRBJ2-2
D gene: TRBD1
clone size: many
V gene: TRBV24-1

CDR3 DNA: TGCGCCAGCCGAGACCCCAAGACAGGGGGCGAGTACACTGAAGCTTTCTTT
CDR3 protein: CASRDPKTGGEYTEAFF
J gene: TRBJ1-1
D gene: TRBD1
clone size: few
V gene: TRBV5-1

CDR3 DNA: TGTGCCAGTAGTTTTCTCCCGGACAGCTCTGGAAACACCATATATTTT
CDR3 protein: CASSFLPDSSGNTIYF
J gene: TRBJ1-3
D gene: NA
clone size: NA
V gene: TRBV19

CDR3 DNA: TGTGCCAGCAGCCCGGCCCCGGGACAGTTGGATAAACTGTTTTTT
CDR3 protein: CASSPAPGQLDKLFF
J gene: TRBJ1-4
D gene: TRBD1
clone size: NA
V gene: TRBV7-3

CDR3 DNA: TGTGCCATCGGCCAGCGTGGGGGAGGCTACACCTTC
CDR3 protein: CAIGQRGGGYTF
J gene: TRBJ1-2
D gene: NA
clone size: NA
V gene: TRBV5-6

CDR3 DNA: TGTGCCAGCAGCCAAGCGGCTAGCGGGAGGACCTTAGATACGCAGTATTTT
CDR3 protein: CASSQAASGRTLDTQYF
J gene: TRBJ2-3
D gene: TRBD2
clone size: NA
V gene: TRBV3-1

CDR3 DNA: TGTGCCAGCAGTTACCATCCGGTTAGCACAGATACGCAGTATTTT
CDR3 protein: CASSYHPVSTDTQYF
J gene: TRBJ2-3
D gene: NA
clone size: many
V gene: TRBV28

CDR3 DNA: TGCGCCAGCAGCACCGGCGGGAGTCTGAACAATGAGCAGTTCTTC
CDR3 protein: CASSTGGSLNNEQFF
J gene: TRBJ2-1
D gene: TRBD2
clone size: NA
V gene: TRBV5-1

CDR3 DNA: TGCGCCAGCAGCTTGTATTCGGAACCCAGGGATGAGCAGTTCTTC
CDR3 protein: CASSLYSEPRDEQFF
J gene: TRBJ2-1
D gene: NA
clone size: many
V gene: TRBV5-1

CDR3 DNA: TGTGCCAGCAGCCGCAGGGGCAATCAGCCCCAGCATTTT
CDR3 protein: CASSRRGNQPQHF
J gene: TRBJ1-5
D gene: NA
clone size: few
V gene: TRBV28

CDR3 DNA: TGTGCCAGCAGCCAAGGTACCGGGGGGGCCGAGACAGATACGCAGTATTTT
CDR3 protein: CASSQGTGGAETDTQYF
J gene: TRBJ2-3
D gene: TRBD2
clone size: NA
V gene: TRBV4-2